Many counts were recorded for the clone carrying this TCR beta chain. The antigen is undetermined. Previously described methods with listed TCR primers produced the bulk TCR libraries. TCRdb independently ran MiXCR on the PCR reads; one entry per CDR3 protein. The sample contains some 320,000 distinct CDR3 sequences, about a fifth of which appear only once. The germline V gene encodes CDR1 DFQATT and CDR2 SNEGSKA (reference sequence). This CDR3 has 15 amino acids. V lost 2 bases, J lost 5 bases, and 18 bases lay in between. This specimen belongs to a study of molecular identifiers for immune sequencing clone quantification. Study observations and caveats: Barcode-sharing identical TCR molecules could underestimate highly expanded clone sizes. Detectable among about a million naive cells, according to reports, was Jurkat TCR RNA spiked in from one cell. Under 1% of molecules in naive cells, but over 97% of effector molecules, belonged to clones above 20 RNA copies.

The sample taken for sequencing was naive CD8+ T cells from blood, with Jurkat cell RNA spiked in. This sample's subset: FACS-sorted CD8+CD4-CCR7+CD45RA+ naive T cells. The V and J genes are TRBV20-1 and TRBJ1-1, with D possibly TRBD1 on 5 matching bases. The sequence came from a human donor in good health. Some libraries in this study had Jurkat cell RNA spiked in. The DNA for the CDR3 is TGCAGTGCTAGAAGAAGTGCCGAGTGGGGGACTGAAGCTTTCTTT. Its translation is CSARRSAEWGTEAFF.